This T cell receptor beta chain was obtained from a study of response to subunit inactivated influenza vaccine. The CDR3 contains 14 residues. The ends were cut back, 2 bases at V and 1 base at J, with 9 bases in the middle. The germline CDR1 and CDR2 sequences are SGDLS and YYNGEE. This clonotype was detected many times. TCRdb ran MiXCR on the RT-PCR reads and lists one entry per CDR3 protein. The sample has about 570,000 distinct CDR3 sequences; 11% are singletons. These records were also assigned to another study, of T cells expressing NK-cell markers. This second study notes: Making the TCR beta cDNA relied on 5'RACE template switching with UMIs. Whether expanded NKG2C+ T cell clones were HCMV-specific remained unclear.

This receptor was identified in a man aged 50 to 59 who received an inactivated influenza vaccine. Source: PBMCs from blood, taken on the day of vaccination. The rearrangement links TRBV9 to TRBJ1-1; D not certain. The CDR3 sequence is CASSVDDPNTEAFF. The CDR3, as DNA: TGTGCCAGCAGCGTGGATGACCCGAACACTGAAGCTTTCTTT.